These 15 T cell receptor beta chains came from one sample sequenced in a study of cytomegalovirus exposure and HLA in healthy donors. Use of 60 Vbeta and 13 Jbeta primers characterized the PCR. The assay was immunoSEQ multiplex PCR, and TCRdb's table has in-frame clones only and misses some. There are around 190,000 clones in the sample; around 80% occur only once, and approximately 0.7% lies in the top ten. The sequencing sample was made of PBMCs. These receptor sequences come from a woman aged 40 to 50 in good health and CMV-seronegative.

The table lists this clone with a count of one. The chain joins TRBV15 to TRBJ2-5; TRBD1 aligns across 9 bases. This CDR3 is built from 14 residues. Germline loops: CDR1 LNHNV, CDR2 YYDKDF (reference sequence). Germline trimming cut 5 bases from V and 4 bases from J; bases unmatched to any gene: 5. The CDR3 region is CATSGPDRGETQYF. The DNA of the CDR3 is TGTGCCACCAGCGGACCGGACAGGGGAGAGACCCAGTACTTC.

The chain carries TRBV6-4 and TRBJ2-3; 10 bases map to TRBD2. This CDR3 has 16 residues. The germline V gene has CDR1 MRHNA and CDR2 SNTAGT. V was pared by 2 bases and J by 6 bases, with 8 bases of the junction left unmatched. CDR3 sequence (DNA): TGTGCCAGCAGTGACGGCCTAGCGGGGGATGTCGATACGCAGTATTTT. Protein product: CASSDGLAGDVDTQYF.

The V call is TRBV9, the J call TRBJ2-6; TRBD2 might be the D (7 bases). V shed 4 bases and J shed 2 bases, with 16 bases lying between them. Germline V lookup: CDR1 SGDLS, CDR2 YYNGEE. This CDR3 has 17 residues. The DNA of the CDR3 is TGTGCCAGCAGCCCTCTGGGGGGGGCACCTGGGGCCAACGTCCTGACTTTC. It yields the protein CASSPLGGAPGANVLTF.

The rearrangement links TRBV5-6 to TRBJ1-2, with TRBD1 matching over 9 bases. This CDR3 has 15 amino acids. The ends lost 6 bases at V and 5 bases at J; junction bases unmatched: 11. From germline, CDR1 is SGHDT and CDR2 YYEEEE. The CDR3 region is CASIETGTGSYGYTF. The CDR3 DNA follows: TGTGCCAGCATCGAGACCGGGACAGGGAGTTATGGCTACACCTTC.

This chain joins TRBV27 and TRBJ2-1; TRBD2 agrees at 11 bases. After removal of 5 bases from V and 4 bases from J, the junction contained 13 bases not matched to a gene. The CDR3 consists of 18 residues. Germline V CDR1 and CDR2: MNHEY, SMNVEV (reference sequence). The CDR3 region is CASSKTTTGLAEYNEQFF. In nucleotides, the CDR3 is TGTGCCAGCAGTAAAACCACCACGGGACTAGCGGAATACAATGAGCAGTTCTTC.

The V call is TRBV5-6, the J call TRBJ2-7; maybe TRBD1 (5 bases). Germline V lookup: CDR1 SGHDT, CDR2 YYEEEE. V lost 2 bases to trimming and J lost 6 bases, with 9 bases between them. The CDR3 covers 12 residues. The CDR3 region has the DNA TGTGCCAGCAGCTTTGGGGCCCCCGAGCAGTACTTC. The encoded protein is CASSFGAPEQYF.

On this clone: Other DNA sequences in this specimen translate into the identical CDR3. This chain uses TRBV6-4 with TRBJ2-1; 14 positions match TRBD2. The germline V gene encodes CDR1 MRHNA and CDR2 SNTAGT. With 7 bases clipped from V and 7 bases from J, the junction kept 3 bases outside the gene matches. The CDR3 contains 14 residues. The CDR3 sequence: CASTRTSGGNEQFF. DNA of the CDR3: TGTGCCAGCACTCGGACTAGCGGGGGGAATGAGCAGTTCTTC.

To note about this clone: At one boundary the junction diverges from the germline segment, which might be a read error. The chain joins TRBV6-6 to TRBJ1-2; weak D call: TRBD1 (5 bases). CDR1 is MNHNY and CDR2 is SVGAGI in the germline V gene (reference sequence). The CDR3 totals 16 residues. Here the CDR3 reads CASSPARARANYGYTF. CDR3 DNA: TGTGCCAGCAGCCCCGCCCGGGCCAGGGCTAATTATGGCTACACCTTC.

This chain links TRBV5-6 with TRBJ2-6; D is undetermined. This CDR3 region has 17 residues. Germline lookup yields CDR1 SGHDT and CDR2 YYEEEE. V was shortened by 4 bases and J by 0 bases, with 14 bases between the two germline ends. The CDR3 region is CASSPFDTGSGANVLTF. The CDR3 bases are TGTGCCAGCAGCCCCTTCGACACCGGCTCTGGGGCCAACGTCCTGACTTTC. The full variable domain, with the rest looked up from reference TRBV5-6 and TRBJ2-6, is DAGVTQSPTHLIKTRGQQVTLRCSPKSGHDTVSWYQQALGQGPQFIFQYYEEEERQRGNFPDRFSGHQFPNYSSELNVNALLLGDSALYLCASSPFDTGSGANVLTFGAGSRLTVL.

The chain employs TRBV30 and TRBJ2-2; 7 bases agree with TRBD2. The CDR3 has 14 residues. Trimming removed 2 bases from V and 4 bases from J; junction bases left unmatched: 4. Germline-derived CDR1 and CDR2 are GTSNPN and SVGIG (reference sequence). The CDR3 coding sequence is TGTGCCTGGAGTCTGCTAGCGGTCACCGGGGAGCTGTTTTTT. It specifies CAWSLLAVTGELFF.

The CDR3 sequence is CASRRGVSYEQYF. The CDR3 coding sequence is TGTGCCAGCCGCCGGGGGGTTTCCTACGAGCAGTACTTC. This rearrangement joins TRBV6-5 to TRBJ2-7, with 7 bases identical to TRBD2. Looked up from germline, CDR1 is MNHEY and CDR2 is SVGAGI. The CDR3 sequence is 13 residues long. The V gene end was trimmed by 8 bases and the J gene end by 1 base; junction bases not matched to a gene: 5.

The rearrangement joins TRBV9 to TRBJ2-1; maybe TRBD2 (6 bases). Germline loops: CDR1 SGDLS, CDR2 YYNGEE. Between the trimmed V and J ends, which lost 3 bases and 9 bases, there was a span of 10 bases. This CDR3 is built from 12 residues. The CDR3 nucleotides read TGTGCCAGCAGCGCCACGGGAGTTGAGCAGTTCTTC. Encoded protein: CASSATGVEQFF.

The rearrangement links TRBV5-1 to TRBJ2-5, with D tentatively TRBD2 (6 bases). Germline V gene data show CDR1 as SGHRS and CDR2 as YFSETQ. Trimming left V 5 bases short and J 4 bases short, with 18 bases between. CDR3 length: 15 amino acids. The chain's CDR3 is CASRTGTFLGETQYF. CDR3 nucleotides: TGCGCCAGCAGAACCGGGACTTTCCTGGGAGAGACCCAGTACTTC.

The V call is TRBV6-5, the J call TRBJ2-5; 13 bases fit TRBD2. The CDR3 spans 15 residues. Germline CDR1 and CDR2: MNHEY and SVGAGI. V lost 8 bases to trimming and J lost 5 bases; unmatched junction nucleotides: 8. CDR3 in DNA: TGTGCCAGCGCCAAACTAGCGGGAGGGGGGGAGACCCAGTACTTC. It yields the protein CASAKLAGGGETQYF.

This clone showed up just a few times. The chain carries TRBV13 and TRBJ1-3; D is unresolved. The CDR3 spans 15 residues. Germline loops: CDR1 PRHDT, CDR2 FYEKMQ (reference sequence). The V and J ends lost 1 base and 0 bases respectively, with 7 bases between them. The CDR3 loop is CASSLVGSSGNTIYF. In DNA form, the CDR3 reads TGTGCCAGCAGCTTAGTGGGGAGCTCTGGAAACACCATATATTTT. Full variable domain (rest looked up from reference TRBV13 and TRBJ1-3): AAGVIQSPRHLIKEKRETATLKCYPIPRHDTVYWYQQGPGQDPQFLISFYEKMQSDKGSIPDRFSAQQFSDYHSELNMSSLELGDSALYFCASSLVGSSGNTIYFGEGSWLTVV.